This section outlines one T cell receptor beta chain sequence together with its context. Its specificity is not known. TCR beta sequences were obtained from blood CD8+ and CD4+ T cells. In the multiple sclerosis control group, patients were treatment-naive and had stable or active relapsing-remitting disease. The RNA, about 0.5 to 1 ug, was put through reverse transcription using random hexamers. TCR beta CDR3 was amplified by immunoSEQ covering 54 Vbeta and 13 Jbeta. MiXCR, applied by TCRdb to the immunoSEQ multiplex PCR reads, yields one record per CDR3 protein. Of a few hundred thousand distinct CDR3 sequences detected, 85% appear once; the ten largest clones hold about 0.11%. This record belongs to a study of CD8 T cells in Susac syndrome. Whole-study findings and limits: Only a relatively small number of individuals were included in the TCR sequencing and HLA analysis.

The CDR3 length is 16 residues. V was pared by 6 bases and J by 3 bases, with 14 bases of the junction left unmatched. In germline, CDR1 is MNHEY, CDR2 SMNVEV (reference sequence). The TCR comes from a human donor with multiple sclerosis. The chain couples TRBV27 to TRBJ2-7; TRBD2 matches at 7 bases. Input material: CD8+ T cells from PBMCs. In DNA, the CDR3 is TGTGCCAGCAGCCCAACGGGGTCGCGGGAGTACTACGAGCAGTACTTC. Translating it yields CASSPTGSREYYEQYF.